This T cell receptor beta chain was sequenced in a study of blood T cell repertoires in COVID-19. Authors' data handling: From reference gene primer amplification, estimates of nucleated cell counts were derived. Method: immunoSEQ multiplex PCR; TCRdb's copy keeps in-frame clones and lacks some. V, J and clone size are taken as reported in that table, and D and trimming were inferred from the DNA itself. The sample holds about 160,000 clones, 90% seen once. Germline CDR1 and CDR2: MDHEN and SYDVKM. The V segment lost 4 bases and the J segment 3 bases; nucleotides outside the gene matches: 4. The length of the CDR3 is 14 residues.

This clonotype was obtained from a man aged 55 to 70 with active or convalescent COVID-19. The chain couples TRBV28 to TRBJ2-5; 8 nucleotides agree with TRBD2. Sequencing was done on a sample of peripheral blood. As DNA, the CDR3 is TGTGCCAGCAGTTCGCCAGCGGGGGAAGAGACCCAGTACTTC. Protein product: CASSSPAGEETQYF.